This is a list of T cell receptor beta chains from one sample in a study of identical twins. TCRdb itself ran the 5' RACE reads through MiXCR, one entry per CDR3 protein. The table records 220,000 or so distinct CDR3 sequences, roughly 7% of them present only once. This sample was also put to use in a study of yellow fever vaccine responses in identical twins.

The sequenced material came from memory (CD45RO+) T cells sorted from blood. These receptors came from a woman under 30 in good health. The CDR3 runs from the conserved cysteine through the conserved F or W. A D gene is named only where the DNA matches it firmly. Size is stated for part of the rows, as once, few or many counts, or as a class when the clone is expanded.

few	-	TRBJ2-1	TRBV18	TGTGCCAGCTCGCCTTCTTGGAGCTCCTACAATGAGCAGTTCTTC	CASSPSWSSYNEQFF
-	TRBD2	TRBJ2-7	TRBV2	TGTGCCAGCGGGGGGACTAGCGGGACCAAATCCTACGAGCAGTACTTC	CASGGTSGTKSYEQYF
many	-	TRBJ2-7	TRBV28	TGTGCCAGCAGACCCGTAGCGGCTAAGATCTCCTACGAGCAGTACTTC	CASRPVAAKISYEQYF
-	-	TRBJ2-1	TRBV7-3	TGTGCCAGCAGCTTAACGTCAACCCCCCCGAATGAGCAGTTCTTC	CASSLTSTPPNEQFF
many	TRBD1	TRBJ2-3	TRBV12-3/TRBV12-4	TGTGCCAGCAGTTTAGGGACAGGGGTTATCACAGATACGCAGTATTTT	CASSLGTGVITDTQYF
few	TRBD2	TRBJ2-5	TRBV29-1	TGCAGCGTGAAGCCCCCGGGACTAGCGGGAGTGGGACAAGAGACCCAGTACTTC	CSVKPPGLAGVGQETQYF
many	TRBD2	TRBJ2-1	TRBV7-8	TGTGCCAGCAGCTTAGGAGCGGGACTTGGCAATGAGCAGTTCTTC	CASSLGAGLGNEQFF
many	TRBD1	TRBJ2-3	TRBV24-1	TGTGCCACCAGTGATTGGGACAGGGGTGGCACAGATACGCAGTATTTT	CATSDWDRGGTDTQYF
few	TRBD2	TRBJ2-3	TRBV11-2	TGTGCCAGCAGCTCCCTGGGACTAGCGGGAGACATGTATTTT	CASSSLGLAGDMYF
many	TRBD1	TRBJ1-1	TRBV6-5	TGTGCCAGCAGTTACCAAGGACAGGGGGGGACTGAAGCTTTCTTT	CASSYQGQGGTEAFF
many	-	TRBJ2-5	TRBV7-9	TGTGCCAGCACCCTGGACAGCCAAGAGACCCAGTACTTC	CASTLDSQETQYF
few	-	TRBJ1-2	TRBV7-8	TGTGCCAGCAGCCCCGCGGGGTGGGATGGCTACACCTTC	CASSPAGWDGYTF
many	-	TRBJ1-1	TRBV5-1	TGCGCCAGCAGCTATGACGTTGGCGAGGCTGAAGCTTTCTTT	CASSYDVGEAEAFF
few	TRBD1	TRBJ2-7	TRBV15	TGTGCCACCAGCGCCGACCCGGGACAGCCCTACGAGCAGTACTTC	CATSADPGQPYEQYF
many	TRBD2	TRBJ2-1	TRBV12-3/TRBV12-4	TGTGCCAGCAGTTTAAGGCGGGGGGGCAGCTATGAGCAGTTCTTC	CASSLRRGGSYEQFF
few	-	TRBJ2-2	TRBV20-1	TGCAGTGCTAGAAGGGGCCCCGGGGAGCTGTTTTTT	CSARRGPGELFF
-	TRBD1	TRBJ1-2	TRBV12-3/TRBV12-4	TGTGCCAGCAGTGGGACAGGCGAGTATGGCTACACCTTC	CASSGTGEYGYTF
-	TRBD1	TRBJ2-5	TRBV23-1	TGCGCCACCAGGGACAGCCAAGAGACCCAGTACTTC	CATRDSQETQYF
few	TRBD2	TRBJ2-2	TRBV5-6	TGTGCCAGCAGCTCCGCCAGCGGGAGGACCGGGGAGCTGTTTTTT	CASSSASGRTGELFF
-	-	TRBJ2-5	TRBV20-1	TGCAGTGGCCAAAGGGGGGTCCAAGAGACCCAGTACTTC	CSGQRGVQETQYF
-	TRBD1	TRBJ2-7	TRBV5-1	TGCGCCAGCAGCGTTTCCCCCGGGACAGGGGGCTACGAGCAGTACTTC	CASSVSPGTGGYEQYF
many	-	TRBJ2-3	TRBV7-9	TGTGCCAGCAGCTCTCTCACCGCTAGCACAGATACGCAGTATTTT	CASSSLTASTDTQYF
many	TRBD2	TRBJ2-3	TRBV24-1	TGTGCCACCAGTGATTTAGCGACTAGCGCTAGCACAGATACGCAGTATTTT	CATSDLATSASTDTQYF
many	-	TRBJ2-7	TRBV28	TGTGCCAGCAGTGGATCAGTGGGATACGAGCAGTACTTC	CASSGSVGYEQYF
many	-	TRBJ2-7	TRBV20-1	TGCAGTGCTAGGCGGGACTACGAGCAGTACTTC	CSARRDYEQYF
once	-	TRBJ2-1	TRBV4-1	TGCGCCAGCAGCCAAGTCCCAGGGCGAGGGGACAATGAGCAGTTCTTC	CASSQVPGRGDNEQFF
many	TRBD1	TRBJ2-1	TRBV5-1	TGCGCCAGCTCAGTCGCCGCGGGACAGGGAAACAATGAGCAGTTCTTC	CASSVAAGQGNNEQFF